This T cell receptor (beta chain) comes out of a study of cytomegalovirus exposure and HLA in healthy donors. Study-wide results and limits: The majority of TCR sequences were rare, yet some public TCRs appeared in many donors.

The V gene's germline CDR1 is SGHVS and CDR2 FQNEAQ. This CDR3 is 13 amino acids long. Trimming removed 0 bases from V and 3 bases from J, with 5 bases in between. The PCR contained 60 Vbeta and 13 Jbeta primers. Sequenced by immunoSEQ multiplex PCR; TCRdb stores in-frame clones only, minus some. In the table there are about 140,000 clones, 75% of which are singletons. As to this clone: As yet, its antigen is unknown.

The receptor was isolated from a man aged 40-55 years in good health and CMV-seronegative. The sequenced sample was PBMCs. This chain links TRBV7-8 with TRBJ1-1; D not resolved. The CDR3 here is CASSLATDTEAFF. The CDR3 DNA is TGTGCCAGCAGCTTAGCCACAGACACTGAAGCTTTCTTT.